Shown below are 5 T cell receptor beta chains from a single sample sequenced in a study of OX40 agonist ivuxolimab in advanced cancers. The repertoire was sequenced with immunoSEQ multiplex PCR; TCRdb's copy has only in-frame clones and lacks some. The table records roughly 20,000 clones, 80% to 85% of them present only once. This material consisted of CD4+ or CD8+ T cells sorted from blood, taken in a trial of the OX40 agonist ivuxolimab. Source of these receptors: an adult with an advanced solid tumor such as melanoma, head and neck, liver or kidney cancer.

This clone was detected once. This chain uses TRBV11-3 with TRBJ1-3; TRBD1 agrees at 7 bases. J was trimmed by 7 bases and V by 4 bases; bases with no gene match: 4. The germline gives CDR1 SGHNT, CDR2 YENEEA. CDR3 length equals 13 residues. The CDR3 coding sequence is TGTGCCAGCAGCTGGGACAGTCAGAACACCATATATTTT. Translating it yields CASSWDSQNTIYF.

V is TRBV7-9 and J is TRBJ1-1, with TRBD1 matching over 10 bases. With V trimmed by 5 bases and J by 1 base, 7 bases remained unmatched. CDR1 is SEHNR and CDR2 is FQNEAQ in the germline V gene (reference sequence). The length of the CDR3 is 16 residues. The CDR3, as DNA: TGTGCCAGCAGCCCTGTGGGGGACAGGGGGAACACTGAAGCTTTCTTT. Residues: CASSPVGDRGNTEAFF.

With regard to this clone: At one boundary the junction diverges from the germline segment, which might be a read error. CDR3 region: CASRTTGEYERYF. DNA of the CDR3: TGTGCCAGCAGGACGACAGGGGAGTACGAGCGGTACTTC. The chain joins TRBV5-4 to TRBJ2-7, with 8 bases lining up with TRBD1. Germline V gene sequence: CDR1 SGHNT, CDR2 YYREEE (reference sequence). CDR3 length: 13 amino acids.

This clone came up a few times. V and J are TRBV4-3 and TRBJ2-5; 9 bases map to TRBD1. Germline trimming cut 0 bases from V and 5 bases from J; bases unmatched to any gene: 4. This CDR3 is built from 15 residues. The V gene's germline CDR1 is LGHNA and CDR2 YSLEER. The CDR3 here is CASSQEDRGGETQYF. CDR3 nucleotide sequence: TGCGCCAGCAGCCAAGAGGACAGGGGTGGCGAGACCCAGTACTTC.

V and J are TRBV27 and TRBJ2-5; D ambiguous. The CDR3 is made up of 15 amino acids. Trimming shortened V by 6 bases and J by 0 bases, and 14 bases separated the two germline ends. Germline V gives CDR1 MNHEY, CDR2 SMNVEV (reference sequence). The CDR3 sequence is CASSLKETYQETQYF. The CDR3 DNA reads TGTGCCAGCAGCCTGAAGGAAACATACCAAGAGACCCAGTACTTC.